A single sample is the source of the 24 T cell receptor beta chains below, sequenced in a study of blood T cell repertoires in COVID-19. The method was immunoSEQ multiplex PCR; TCRdb's version includes in-frame clones alone and lacks a portion of them. The repertoire includes 110,000 to 150,000 clones, about nine tenths of them detected once, and about 10% sits in the top ten. The material sequenced was peripheral blood. Every receptor here comes from a man aged 45-60 years with active or convalescent COVID-19.

The V gene is TRBV19, the J gene TRBJ1-1, with 11 bases matching TRBD1. Per the germline V gene, CDR1 is LNHDA and CDR2 is SQIVND (reference sequence). V gave up 3 bases and J gave up 4 bases; unmatched junction bases: 4. This CDR3 spans 15 amino acids. CDR3 protein: CASSMPGTGGTEAFF. CDR3 sequence (DNA): TGTGCCAGTAGTATGCCCGGGACAGGGGGCACTGAAGCTTTCTTT.

This clone occurred once. This chain connects TRBV7-2 to TRBJ2-1; D perhaps matches TRBD2 (6 bases). Germline values: CDR1 SGHTA, CDR2 FQGNSA. V was clipped by 5 bases and J by 5 bases, with 16 bases between them. CDR3 size: 15 residues. The CDR3 sequence: CASSRGTLRDNEQFF. The CDR3 DNA is TGTGCCAGCAGCCGGGGGACCCTCCGAGACAATGAGCAGTTCTTC.

This chain connects TRBV3-1 (or the pseudogene TRBV3-2) to TRBJ2-5; the D gene is possibly TRBD2 (6 bases). CDR1 and CDR2 (germline): LGHDT, YNNKEL (reference sequence). The CDR3 spans 14 residues. The germline V and J ends were trimmed by 3 bases and 4 bases, with 12 bases remaining between them. The chain's CDR3 is CASSQVRGGETQYF. The CDR3 DNA is TGTGCCAGCAGCCAGGTGAGGGGAGGAGAGACCCAGTACTTC.

This chain connects TRBV19 to TRBJ2-1, with 14 bases matching TRBD2. CDR1 and CDR2 from the germline V gene are LNHDA and SQIVND (reference sequence). The CDR3 contains 15 residues. Trimming cost V 3 bases and J 9 bases; bases outside gene matches: 4. CDR3 residues: CASSMTSGRAGEQFF. CDR3 sequence (DNA): TGTGCCAGTAGTATGACTAGCGGGAGGGCCGGTGAGCAGTTCTTC.

The chain is built from TRBV9 and TRBJ2-3; the match to TRBD2 covers 7 bases. Trimming took 1 base from V and 1 from J; bases not matched to a gene: 9. Germline V gene data show CDR1 as SGDLS and CDR2 as YYNGEE. The CDR3 loop spans 17 amino acids. For the CDR3, the DNA is TGTGCCAGCAGCGTAAATTTGGGCGGGAGCGGCACAGATACGCAGTATTTT. Translation: CASSVNLGGSGTDTQYF.

The chain couples TRBV19 to TRBJ1-5, with 7 nucleotides matching TRBD1. This CDR3 has 16 amino acids. Germline assignment: CDR1 LNHDA and CDR2 SQIVND (reference sequence). The junction had 8 bases not matched to a gene; V was cut back by 5 bases and J by 1 base. DNA of the CDR3: TGTGCCAGTAGTCTACGACAGGGTCGCAGCAATCAGCCCCAGCATTTT. Encoded protein: CASSLRQGRSNQPQHF.

The chain uses TRBV29-1 and TRBJ2-3; no clear D gene. The V gene lost 4 bases and the J gene lost 2 bases, with 4 bases spanning the gap. CDR1 is SQVTM and CDR2 is ANQGSEA in the germline V gene. CDR3 length: 11 amino acids. CDR3 amino acids: CSVALTDTQYF. For the CDR3, the DNA is TGCAGCGTTGCCCTCACAGATACGCAGTATTTT.

The rearrangement uses TRBV19 and TRBJ2-7; D is unclear. There are 14 residues in the CDR3. Deletions cut 3 bases from V and 2 bases from J, with 11 bases between. The germline V gene has CDR1 LNHDA and CDR2 SQIVND (reference sequence). Here the CDR3 DNA reads TGTGCCAGTAGTATCGGGTCCTTAGCCTACGAGCAGTACTTC. Translated, it gives CASSIGSLAYEQYF.

CDR3 loop: CASSFGGVAEPYEQYF. The CDR3 DNA reads TGTGCCAGCAGCTTTGGAGGTGTAGCGGAGCCCTACGAGCAGTACTTC. The gene calls are TRBV7-2 and TRBJ2-7, with TRBD2 as a possible D gene (6 bases). This CDR3 region has 16 residues. Trimming stripped 3 bases from V and 2 bases from J, with 17 bases between. Germline V gene lookup returns CDR1 SGHTA and CDR2 FQGNSA.

This sequence joins TRBV29-1 and TRBJ2-2; D perhaps matches TRBD2 (6 bases). V lost 6 bases to trimming and J lost 0 bases, with 11 bases between them. CDR1 is SQVTM and CDR2 is ANQGSEA in the germline V gene. The CDR3 sequence is 14 residues long. For the CDR3, the DNA is TGCAGCGTCGTGGGACTGGCGAACACCGGGGAGCTGTTTTTT. This gives the protein CSVVGLANTGELFF.

The V and J genes are TRBV9 and TRBJ2-2; D is perhaps TRBD1 (6 bases). Germline V gene sequence: CDR1 SGDLS, CDR2 YYNGEE. The CDR3 has 14 residues. V was pared by 0 bases and J by 8 bases, with 11 bases between. The CDR3 DNA reads as TGTGCCAGCAGCGTAGAGGCAGGGGCAGGGGAGCTGTTTTTT. It translates to CASSVEAGAGELFF.

The chain has TRBV28 and TRBJ1-4; TRBD1 matches at 11 bases. CDR3 size: 16 residues. V was pared by 5 bases and J by 4 bases, with 6 bases of the junction left unmatched. CDR1 MDHEN and CDR2 SYDVKM come from the germline V gene. The CDR3 DNA sequence: TGTGCCAGCAGTAGCGGGACAGGGGGTAGTAATGAAAAACTGTTTTTT. Its protein product is CASSSGTGGSNEKLFF.

This clone was observed a single time. With a much larger clone just one base away, this may be a read error. The rearrangement links TRBV2 to TRBJ1-1; D remains unclear. Germline CDR1 is SNHLY and CDR2 is FYNNEI. The CDR3 spans 14 residues. The CDR3, as DNA: TGTGCCAGCGCGGTGGCGGCGGTAGGAACTGAAACTTTCTTT. It encodes CASAVAAVGTETFF.

This chain links TRBV5-1 with TRBJ2-2; 8 nucleotides match TRBD2. V was pared by 2 bases and J by 0 bases, with 3 bases of the junction left unmatched. CDR3 length: 16 residues. Germline V gene lookup returns CDR1 SGHRS and CDR2 YFSETQ. CDR3 protein: CASSLTSGSNTGELFF. In DNA, the CDR3 is TGCGCCAGCAGCTTAACTAGCGGCTCGAACACCGGGGAGCTGTTTTTT.

V and J are TRBV5-1 and TRBJ2-1, with D tentatively TRBD1 (5 bases). The V and J ends lost 0 bases and 0 bases respectively, with 7 bases between them. CDR1 SGHRS and CDR2 YFSETQ come from the germline V gene. This CDR3 is built from 15 residues. In DNA, the CDR3 is TGCGCCAGCAGCTTGGGACAGAGCTCCTACAATGAGCAGTTCTTC. It encodes CASSLGQSSYNEQFF.

Only one count was recorded for this clone. The chain couples TRBV18 to TRBJ2-7; D is possibly TRBD1 (5 bases). Germline assignment: CDR1 KGHSH and CDR2 LQKENI. This CDR3 is 15 amino acids long. The germline V and J ends were trimmed by 0 bases and 4 bases, with 13 bases remaining between them. The CDR3 here is CASSPPGRAKYEQYF. For the CDR3, the DNA is TGTGCCAGCTCACCACCCGGCAGGGCTAAATACGAGCAGTACTTC.

The genes are TRBV9 and TRBJ2-3, with 12 bases aligning to TRBD2. The ends lost 3 bases at V and 3 bases at J; junction bases unmatched: 8. Germline CDR1 and CDR2: SGDLS and YYNGEE. This CDR3 has 17 residues. CDR3 region: CASSATSGSGLTDTQYF. The CDR3 bases are TGTGCCAGCAGCGCGACTAGCGGGAGTGGATTGACAGATACGCAGTATTTT.

The chain links TRBV6-1 to TRBJ2-7; no definite D call. The CDR3 extends over 15 amino acids. Trimming stripped 2 bases from V and 2 bases from J, with 13 bases between. Germline V gives CDR1 MNHNS, CDR2 SASEGT. In DNA form, the CDR3 reads TGTGCCAGCAGTGAAATTGGCAACATCCCCTACGAGCAGTACTTC. It translates to CASSEIGNIPYEQYF.

CDR3 in amino acids: CATLTFAGDQPQHF. CDR3 nucleotide sequence: TGTGCCACCTTAACCTTCGCGGGTGACCAGCCCCAGCATTTT. The chain links TRBV28 to TRBJ1-5; no clear D gene. The CDR3 has 14 amino acids. Germline V CDR1 and CDR2: MDHEN, SYDVKM. V lost 10 bases and J lost 7, with 20 bases in between.

This clone occurred a few times. The chain employs TRBV3-1 (or the pseudogene TRBV3-2) and TRBJ1-1, with TRBD1 as a possible D gene (5 bases). V dropped 4 bases and J dropped 5 bases, with 14 bases sitting between them. Germline V gene lookup returns CDR1 LGHDT and CDR2 YNNKEL (reference sequence). The CDR3 extends over 14 amino acids. The CDR3 DNA reads TGTGCCAGCAGCCTAGCAGGGTTTTGGACTGAAGCTTTCTTT. Amino acid sequence: CASSLAGFWTEAFF.

The chain couples TRBV9 to TRBJ1-4; 9 bases line up with TRBD1. This CDR3 has 15 residues. J lost 8 bases, V lost 4 bases, and 9 bases had no gene match. Per the germline V gene, CDR1 is SGDLS and CDR2 is YYNGEE. The CDR3 region is CASSPRDRASEKLFF. The DNA for the CDR3 is TGTGCCAGCAGCCCCCGGGACAGGGCCTCAGAAAAACTGTTTTTT.

The chain is built from TRBV5-4 and TRBJ1-2; D is uncertain. This CDR3 has 14 amino acids. Germline CDR1 is SGHNT and CDR2 is YYREEE (reference sequence). V was clipped by 5 bases and J by 0 bases, with 11 bases between them. The CDR3 loop is CASRSTGANYGYTF. The CDR3 DNA sequence: TGTGCCAGCAGATCGACCGGGGCTAACTATGGCTACACCTTC.

The genes are TRBV29-1 and TRBJ2-3; 10 bases match TRBD2. Trimming cost V 5 bases and J 10 bases; bases outside gene matches: 9. The CDR3 spans 13 residues. CDR1 is SQVTM, CDR2 ANQGSEA, per germline. DNA of the CDR3: TGCAGCGTTCCCGGGATAGCGGGAGGAGCGCAGTATTTT. Translating gives CSVPGIAGGAQYF.

This sequence joins TRBV6-4 and TRBJ1-1; D remains unclear. This CDR3 contains 15 residues. Germline lookup yields CDR1 MRHNA and CDR2 SNTAGT. V was pared by 6 bases and J by 4 bases, with 18 bases between. The CDR3 sequence is CASRSETSGSTEAFF. CDR3 bases: TGTGCCAGCAGGAGTGAAACCTCCGGGAGCACTGAAGCTTTCTTT.